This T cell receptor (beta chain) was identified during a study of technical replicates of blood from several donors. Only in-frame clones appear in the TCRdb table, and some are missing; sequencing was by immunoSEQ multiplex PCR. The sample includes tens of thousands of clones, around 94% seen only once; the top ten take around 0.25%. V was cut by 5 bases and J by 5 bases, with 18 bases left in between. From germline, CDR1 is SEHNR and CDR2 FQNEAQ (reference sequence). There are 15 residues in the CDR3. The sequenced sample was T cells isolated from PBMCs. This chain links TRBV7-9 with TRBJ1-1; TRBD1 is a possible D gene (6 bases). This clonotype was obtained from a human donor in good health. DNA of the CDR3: TGTGCCAGCAGCCCAAGGGGACATTCTACTACTGAAGCTTTCTTT. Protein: CASSPRGHSTTEAFF.